This TCR beta chain was recovered during a study of cytomegalovirus exposure and HLA in healthy donors. Regarding the study as a whole: Reports state that TCR beta sequences accurately predicted most subjects' HLA-A and HLA-B alleles.

About this clone: Its antigen is still unknown.

Germline V gives CDR1 MNHNS, CDR2 SASEGT. The CDR3 is 13 amino acids. V shed 6 bases and J shed 6 bases, with 12 bases lying between them. It was with 60 Vbeta and 13 Jbeta primers that the PCR ran. Here immunoSEQ multiplex PCR was the method, and the copy in TCRdb shows in-frame clones only, minus some. The table records approximately 80,000 clones, roughly 78% of them present only once. Material for sequencing was PBMCs. This chain connects TRBV6-1 to TRBJ1-5; unclear D gene. This TCR derives from a male donor in good health and CMV-seropositive. CDR3 bases: TGTGCCAGCAGGGACGGGGTGGCTCAGCCCCAGCATTTT. Translating gives CASRDGVAQPQHF.